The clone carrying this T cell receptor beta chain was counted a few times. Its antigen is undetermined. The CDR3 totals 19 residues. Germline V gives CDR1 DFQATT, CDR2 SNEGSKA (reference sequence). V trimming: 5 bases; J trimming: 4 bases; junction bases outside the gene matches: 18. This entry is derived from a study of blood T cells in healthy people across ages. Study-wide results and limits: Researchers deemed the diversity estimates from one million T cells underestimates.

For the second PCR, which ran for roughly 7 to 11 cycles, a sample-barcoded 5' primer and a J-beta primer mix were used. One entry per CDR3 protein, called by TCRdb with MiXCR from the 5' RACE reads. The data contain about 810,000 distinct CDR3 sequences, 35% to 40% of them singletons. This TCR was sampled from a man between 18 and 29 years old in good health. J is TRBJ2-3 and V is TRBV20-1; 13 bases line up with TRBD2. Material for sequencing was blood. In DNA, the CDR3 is TGCAGTGCTCATGCCGGGACTAGCGGGGACCGGGATAACCCAGATACGCAGTATTTT. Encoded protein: CSAHAGTSGDRDNPDTQYF.